This T cell receptor beta chain appears in the sequencing data of a study of graft-versus-host responses after intestinal transplantation. For this clone: Its antigen is as yet unknown.

Germline CDR1 is SGHNT and CDR2 is YYREEE (reference sequence). The V gene end was trimmed by 2 bases and the J gene end by 5 bases; junction bases not matched to a gene: 1. The CDR3 runs 14 residues. Some clones are missing from TCRdb's copy, which holds only in-frame ones; the method was immunoSEQ multiplex PCR. This sample has some 31,000 clones, with around nine tenths found just once. Study observations and caveats: After transplant, early declines in HvG clones were associated with peak levels of circulating GvH clones.

Specimen: PBMCs, collected nearly 470 days after intestinal transplantation. The chain combines TRBV5-4 with TRBJ2-5; 12 bases align to TRBD2. This receptor was obtained from a human patient who received an intestinal transplant, so some T cells may come from the graft donor. The CDR3, as DNA: TGTGCCAGCAGCTTCCTAGCGGGAGGGGAGACCCAGTACTTC. This gives the protein CASSFLAGGETQYF.